The sequence of this T cell receptor (beta chain) was determined in a study of CD8 T cells in Susac syndrome (dated by TCRdb to the late 2010s). At the level of the whole study: Among the sequenced Susac syndrome patients, more than five had clinically active disease and 8 or 9 were in clinical remission. Clonality of the CD8+ T cell repertoire was compared between eleven to twelve healthy donors, about 14 Susac syndrome patients and around 16 multiple sclerosis patients. The study used repertoire sequencing to test whether antigen drove CD8+ T cell activation and differentiation in Susac syndrome. Susac syndrome patients were therapy-naive, on corticosteroids (some also receiving IVIg), or on IVIg alone at blood withdrawal.

RNA was extracted using the RNeasy kit, and about 0.5 to 1 ug of the RNA was reverse transcribed with random hexamers. The immunoSEQ multiplex PCR assay, which covers 54 Vbeta and 13 Jbeta segments, was used to amplify TCR beta CDR3 regions. PCR amplification bias was corrected using a synthetic template baseline for primer optimization and computational correction. Turning to the authors' computational methods: Reads were annotated to V, D and J genes according to IMGT and were analyzed with immunoSEQ Analyzer, with only productive sequences retained. Clonality was calculated as one minus the Shannon entropy normalized by log2 of the number of productive unique sequences. For each patient and control, public and private clones were evaluated among the 100 most prevalent clones. Clones were defined as Susac-specific when absent from the healthy and MS cohorts, from about a thousand published viral clones and from other ImmuneACCESS disease sequences. The raw public data were reprocessed by TCRdb itself: fastp quality trimming at Q25, MiXCR clonotype calling, in-frame beta chains only. A single entry per CDR3 protein holds the most common genes and DNA from its merged rows. These V and J calls rely on TCRdb rather than the paper's analysis. In all, the sample holds 100,000 to 150,000 distinct CDR3 sequences, and around 94% of those were seen once. In total, the top ten clones hold around 0.2% of the sample.

Peripheral blood CD8+ and CD4+ T cells from healthy donors, Susac syndrome patients and multiple sclerosis patients were profiled using high-throughput TCR beta sequencing. Recently defined diagnostic criteria for definite or probable disease were met by the Susac syndrome patients. Bulk CD8+ and CD4+ T cells were purified by magnetic negative isolation, while CD8+ TEMRA cells were enriched using FACS. Blood was collected in EDTA tubes and processed within 24 hours, with PBMCs isolated through density gradient centrifugation. PBMCs intended for TCR sequencing were cryopreserved in liquid nitrogen and were subsequently thawed in a 37 degrees C water bath. Purity of sorted or isolated CD4+, CD8+ and CD8+ TEMRA cells was at least 90%. V trim: 5 bases; J trim: 6 bases; unmatched bases: 6. The CDR3 runs 14 amino acids, cysteine and phenylalanine included. The only DNA kept is the CDR3, 42 bases in frame from the first base. The germline V gene (reference sequence) sets CDR1 to SEHNR and CDR2 to FQNEAQ.

Comment on this clonotype: The target of this receptor is not known. Per-nucleotide qualities are absent, and no much larger clonotype sits a single base away.

Overall study outcomes, separate from this receptor: The number of individuals in the TCR sequencing and HLA analysis was recognized as being relatively small. CD8+ repertoires in Susac syndrome showed clonal expansion, which was highest in CD8+ TEMRA cells and was greater in clinically active patients than in remitting patients. Sixteen Susac-specific public clones were identified in the total CD8+ repertoire, and roughly five Susac-specific public clones were identified in the CD8+ TEMRA repertoire.

The sequence joins TRBV7-9 to TRBJ2-7, and 11 junction bases match TRBD2. The source is a human donor with Susac syndrome. Specimen: CD8+ T cells from PBMCs. The CDR3 region reads CASSRLAGPSEQYF. The DNA is TGTGCCAGCAGCCGACTAGCGGGACCTAGCGAGCAGTACTTC.